This T cell receptor (beta chain) was sequenced for a study of T-cell memory formation after mild COVID-19. Study background: Clusters of TCRs were largely donor specific. Regarding the study as a whole: The pre-infection memory compartment contained some responding clones, suggesting cross-reactive memory joined.

The germline V gene has CDR1 SGHDT and CDR2 YYEEEE. The CDR3 is 16 amino acids. V was clipped by 0 bases and J by 3 bases, with 15 bases between them. Notes on this clonotype: Its antigen remains unknown.

TCRdb redid the calling of the 5' RACE reads with MiXCR, one entry per CDR3 protein. The sample includes hundreds of thousands of distinct CDR3 sequences, about a fifth of them seen just once. This rearrangement joins TRBV5-6 to TRBJ1-2; D is unresolved. The sequenced sample consisted of PBMCs or a T cell subset sorted from them (not recorded which). This clonotype was obtained from an adult woman who had mild COVID-19 (a few samples of this study predate the infection). Cell type and time point are not known. As DNA, the CDR3 is TGTGCCAGCAGCTTGGACCTAACGTTAGCACACTATGGCTACACCTTC. It yields the protein CASSLDLTLAHYGYTF. Looking up the rest from reference TRBV5-6 and TRBJ1-2 gives the full variable domain: DAGVTQSPTHLIKTRGQQVTLRCSPKSGHDTVSWYQQALGQGPQFIFQYYEEEERQRGNFPDRFSGHQFPNYSSELNVNALLLGDSALYLCASSLDLTLAHYGYTFGSGTRLTVV.